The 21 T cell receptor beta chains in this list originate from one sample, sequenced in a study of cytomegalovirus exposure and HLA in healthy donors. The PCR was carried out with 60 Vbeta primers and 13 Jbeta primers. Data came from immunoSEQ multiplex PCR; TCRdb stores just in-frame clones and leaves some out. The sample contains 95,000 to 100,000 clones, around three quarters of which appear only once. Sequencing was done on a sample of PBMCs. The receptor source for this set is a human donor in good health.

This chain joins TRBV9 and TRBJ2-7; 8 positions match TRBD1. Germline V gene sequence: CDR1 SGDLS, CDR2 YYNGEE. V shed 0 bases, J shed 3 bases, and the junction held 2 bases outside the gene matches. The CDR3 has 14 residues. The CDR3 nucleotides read TGTGCCAGCAGCGTAGGAGGACAGGGCTACGAGCAGTACTTC. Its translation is CASSVGGQGYEQYF.

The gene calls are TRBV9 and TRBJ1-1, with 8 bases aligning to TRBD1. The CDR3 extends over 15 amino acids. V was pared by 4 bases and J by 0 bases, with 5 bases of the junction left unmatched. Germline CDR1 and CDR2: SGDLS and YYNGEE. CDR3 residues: CASSTRQGMNTEAFF. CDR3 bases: TGTGCCAGCAGCACGCGACAGGGGATGAACACTGAAGCTTTCTTT.

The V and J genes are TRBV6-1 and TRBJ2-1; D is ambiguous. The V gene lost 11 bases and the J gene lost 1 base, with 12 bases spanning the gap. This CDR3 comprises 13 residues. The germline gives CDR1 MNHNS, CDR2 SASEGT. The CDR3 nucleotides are TGTGCCGAGAGAGAGCTATCCTACAATGAGCAGTTCTTC. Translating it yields CAERELSYNEQFF.

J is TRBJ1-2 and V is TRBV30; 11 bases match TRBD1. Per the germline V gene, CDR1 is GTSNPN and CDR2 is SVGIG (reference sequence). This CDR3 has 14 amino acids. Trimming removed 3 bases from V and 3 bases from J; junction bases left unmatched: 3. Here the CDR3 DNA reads TGTGCCTGGAGCAGGGACAGGGGGGACTATGGCTACACCTTC. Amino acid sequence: CAWSRDRGDYGYTF.

The CDR3 spells CASSLGGAHTDTQYF. Written as DNA, the CDR3 is TGTGCCAGCAGCTTAGGCGGGGCGCACACAGATACGCAGTATTTT. The chain employs TRBV11-3 and TRBJ2-3, with a possible D match to TRBD2 (6 bases). The CDR3 runs to 15 residues. The germline CDR1 and CDR2 sequences are SGHNT and YENEEA. The ends were cut back, 1 base at V and 2 bases at J, with 10 bases in the middle.

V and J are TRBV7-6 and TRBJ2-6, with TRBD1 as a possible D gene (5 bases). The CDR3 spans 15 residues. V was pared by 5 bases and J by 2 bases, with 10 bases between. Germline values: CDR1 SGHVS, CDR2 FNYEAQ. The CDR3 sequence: CASSRGAAGANVLTF. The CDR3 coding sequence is TGTGCCAGCAGCCGTGGGGCTGCTGGGGCCAACGTCCTGACTTTC.

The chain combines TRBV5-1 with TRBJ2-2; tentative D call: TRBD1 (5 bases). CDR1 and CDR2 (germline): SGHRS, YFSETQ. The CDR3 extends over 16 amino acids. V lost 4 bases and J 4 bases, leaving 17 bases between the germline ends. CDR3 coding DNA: TGCGCCAGCAGCCCCTTGTCTAGGGGTGTCACCGGGGAGCTGTTTTTT. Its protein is CASSPLSRGVTGELFF.

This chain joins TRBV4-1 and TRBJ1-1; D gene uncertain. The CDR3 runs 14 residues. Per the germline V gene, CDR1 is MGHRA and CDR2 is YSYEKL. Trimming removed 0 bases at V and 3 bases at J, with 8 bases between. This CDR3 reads CASSQDWSDTEAFF. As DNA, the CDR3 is TGCGCCAGCAGCCAAGATTGGTCGGACACTGAAGCTTTCTTT.

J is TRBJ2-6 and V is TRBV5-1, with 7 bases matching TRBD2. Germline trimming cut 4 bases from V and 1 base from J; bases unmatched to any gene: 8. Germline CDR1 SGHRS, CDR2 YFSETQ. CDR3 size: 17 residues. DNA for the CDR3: TGCGCCAGCAGCATGTTGCAGGGAGGGTCTGGGGCCAACGTCCTGACTTTC. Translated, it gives CASSMLQGGSGANVLTF. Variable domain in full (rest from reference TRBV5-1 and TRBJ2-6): KAGVTQTPRYLIKTRGQQVTLSCSPISGHRSVSWYQQTPGQGLQFLFEYFSETQRNKGNFPGRFSGRQFSNSRSEMNVSTLELGDSALYLCASSMLQGGSGANVLTFGAGSRLTVL.

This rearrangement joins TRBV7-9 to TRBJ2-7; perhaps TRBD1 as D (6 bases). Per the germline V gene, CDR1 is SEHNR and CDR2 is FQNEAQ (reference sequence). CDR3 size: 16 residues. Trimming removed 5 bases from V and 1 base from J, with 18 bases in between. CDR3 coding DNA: TGTGCCAGCAGCCAACTAACAGGGAAGGCATCCTACGAGCAGTACTTC. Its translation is CASSQLTGKASYEQYF. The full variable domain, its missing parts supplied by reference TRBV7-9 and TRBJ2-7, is DTGVSQNPRHKITKRGQNVTFRCDPISEHNRLYWYRQTLGQGPEFLTYFQNEAQLEKSRLLSDRFSAERPKGSFSTLEIQRTEQGDSAMYLCASSQLTGKASYEQYFGPGTRLTVT.

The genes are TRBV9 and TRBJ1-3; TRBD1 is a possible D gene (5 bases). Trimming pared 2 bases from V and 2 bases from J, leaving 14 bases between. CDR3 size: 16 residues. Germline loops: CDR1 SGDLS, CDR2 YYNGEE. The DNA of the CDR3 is TGTGCCAGCAGCGTCCTTACGGGGGGGGCTGGAAACACCATATATTTT. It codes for CASSVLTGGAGNTIYF.

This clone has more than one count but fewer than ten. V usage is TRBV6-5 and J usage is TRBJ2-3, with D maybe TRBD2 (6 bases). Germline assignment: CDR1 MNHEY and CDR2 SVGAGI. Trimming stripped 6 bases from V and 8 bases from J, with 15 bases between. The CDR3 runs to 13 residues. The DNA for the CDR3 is TGTGCCAGCAGATCCCCTAGCGATGGTACGCAGTATTTT. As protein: CASRSPSDGTQYF.

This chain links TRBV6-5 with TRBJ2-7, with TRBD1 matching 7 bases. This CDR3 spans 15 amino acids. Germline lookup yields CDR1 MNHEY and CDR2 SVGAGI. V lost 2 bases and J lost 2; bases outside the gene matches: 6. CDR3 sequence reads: CASSYRDRGTYEQYF. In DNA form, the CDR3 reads TGTGCCAGCAGTTACCGGGACAGAGGTACCTACGAGCAGTACTTC.

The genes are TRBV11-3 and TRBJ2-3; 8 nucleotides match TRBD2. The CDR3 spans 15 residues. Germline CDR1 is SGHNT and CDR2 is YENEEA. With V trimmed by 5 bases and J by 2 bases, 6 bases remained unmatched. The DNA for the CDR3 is TGTGCCAGCAGCAACAGCGGGGGACACACAGATACGCAGTATTTT. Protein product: CASSNSGGHTDTQYF.

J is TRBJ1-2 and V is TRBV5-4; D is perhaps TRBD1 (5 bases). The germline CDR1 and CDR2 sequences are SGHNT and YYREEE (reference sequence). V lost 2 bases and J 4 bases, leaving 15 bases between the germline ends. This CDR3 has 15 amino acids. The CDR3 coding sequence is TGTGCCAGCAGCTTTGACAGACGCTTCATCTATGGCTACACCTTC. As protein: CASSFDRRFIYGYTF.

CDR3 region: CASSYSGRTGANVLTF. The CDR3 DNA reads as TGTGCCAGCAGTTACTCGGGGAGAACTGGGGCCAACGTCCTGACTTTC. This chain joins TRBV6-5 and TRBJ2-6, with D possibly matching TRBD2 (5 bases). The ends were cut back, 0 bases at V and 2 bases at J, with 8 bases in the middle. The CDR3 runs 16 residues. Germline V gives CDR1 MNHEY, CDR2 SVGAGI.

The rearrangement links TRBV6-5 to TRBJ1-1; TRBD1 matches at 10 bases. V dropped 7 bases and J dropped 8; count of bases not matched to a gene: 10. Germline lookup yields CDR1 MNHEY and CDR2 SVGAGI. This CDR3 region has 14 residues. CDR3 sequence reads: CASTGQGPLKEAFF. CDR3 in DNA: TGTGCCAGCACGGGACAGGGGCCTCTGAAGGAAGCTTTCTTT.

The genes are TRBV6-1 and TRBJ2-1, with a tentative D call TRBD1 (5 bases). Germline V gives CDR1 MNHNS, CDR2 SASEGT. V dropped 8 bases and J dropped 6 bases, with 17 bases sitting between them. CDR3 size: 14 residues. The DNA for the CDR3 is TGTGCCAGCCTAAGGGGCCAGGGTGTCAATGAGCAGTTCTTC. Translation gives CASLRGQGVNEQFF.

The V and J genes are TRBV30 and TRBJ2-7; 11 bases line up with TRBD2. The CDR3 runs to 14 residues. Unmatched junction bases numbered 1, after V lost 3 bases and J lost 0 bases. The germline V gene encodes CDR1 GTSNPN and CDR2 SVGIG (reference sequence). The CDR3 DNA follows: TGTGCCTGGAGGACTAGCGGGACCTCCTACGAGCAGTACTTC. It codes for CAWRTSGTSYEQYF.

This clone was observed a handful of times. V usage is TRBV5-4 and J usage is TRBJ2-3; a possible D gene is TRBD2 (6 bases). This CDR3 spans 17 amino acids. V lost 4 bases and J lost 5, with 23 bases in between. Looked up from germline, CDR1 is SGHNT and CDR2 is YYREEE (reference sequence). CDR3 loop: CASSPGDLRALGDTQYF. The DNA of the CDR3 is TGTGCCAGCAGCCCGGGAGATCTCAGGGCTCTGGGAGATACGCAGTATTTT.

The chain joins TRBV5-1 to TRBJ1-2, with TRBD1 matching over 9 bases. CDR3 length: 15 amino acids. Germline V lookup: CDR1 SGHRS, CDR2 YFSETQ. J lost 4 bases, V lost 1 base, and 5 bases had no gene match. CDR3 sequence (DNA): TGCGCCAGCAGCTTGTCAGGACAGGGGTCCTATGGCTACACCTTC. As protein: CASSLSGQGSYGYTF.